The subject of this entry is one T cell receptor beta chain. Its antigen is not identified. Researchers ran the PCR with 60 Vbeta and 13 Jbeta primers. Only in-frame clones appear in the TCRdb table, and some are missing; sequencing was by immunoSEQ multiplex PCR. The sample comprises 30,000 to 45,000 clones, roughly 82% of which are singletons, and about 3.6% rests with the top ten. The data are from a study of cytomegalovirus exposure and HLA in healthy donors. Study-wide results and caveats: TCR beta sequences numbering about 17,000 were associated with HLA alleles at 0.05 false discovery rate in a later analysis.

This clonotype was obtained from a woman aged 18-29 years in good health and CMV-seronegative. Material for sequencing was PBMCs.

The CDR3 nucleotides are TGCGCCAGCAGCCTGACGGCGGCAGGGATCAAACTGTTTTTT. It encodes CASSLTAAGIKLFF. The V gene is TRBV4-1, the J gene TRBJ1-4; TRBD1 is a possible D gene (5 bases). From germline, CDR1 is MGHRA and CDR2 YSYEKL. The CDR3 is 14 amino acids. V was clipped by 4 bases and J by 11 bases, with 17 bases between them.